One and the same sample provided the 21 T cell receptor beta chains below, sequenced in a study of regulatory T cells in long-lasting Graves disease. Libraries of TCR beta came from iRepertoire HTBI primers plus Arm-PCR of CDR3 regions. MiXCR, applied by TCRdb to the multiplex PCR reads, yields one record per CDR3 protein. The sample has 700,000 or so distinct CDR3 sequences, approximately 31% seen once. Time point in this sample: persistent/refractory GD, antithyroid drugs over 5 years with positive TRAb. RNA from PBMCs was the source of the TCR library. This specimen consisted of peripheral blood mononuclear cells (PBMCs), obtained when the disease was refractory, from a patient treated with antithyroid drugs. The source of these receptors is a female donor with Graves disease.

The chain has TRBV3-1 and TRBJ1-1, with TRBD1 as a possible D gene (5 bases). This CDR3 has 14 residues. V was trimmed by 2 bases and J by 6 bases, leaving 13 bases between them. In germline, CDR1 is LGHDT, CDR2 YNNKEL (reference sequence). The CDR3 nucleotides read TGTGCCAGCAGCCAAACGTGGGGGAGGCCTGAAGCTTTCTTT. Amino acids: CASSQTWGRPEAFF.

The chain joins TRBV6-1 to TRBJ1-1; D is perhaps TRBD1 (5 bases). CDR3 length equals 13 residues. The V end lost 4 bases, the J end lost 4 bases, and 10 bases lay between the germline ends. The germline gives CDR1 MNHNS, CDR2 SASEGT. CDR3 amino acids: CASSVAGFTEAFF. The CDR3 DNA reads TGTGCCAGCAGTGTAGCAGGGTTCACTGAAGCTTTCTTT.

There are a few counts of this clonotype. The chain links TRBV4-2 to TRBJ2-5, with 11 bases matching TRBD2. The CDR3 has 16 residues. Trimming cost V 2 bases and J 2 bases; bases outside gene matches: 4. The germline CDR1 and CDR2 sequences are LGHNA and YNFKEQ. This CDR3 is CASSQLVAGGQETQYF. The CDR3 nucleotides are TGTGCCAGCAGCCAATTAGTAGCGGGAGGGCAAGAGACCCAGTACTTC.

The chain couples TRBV9 to TRBJ1-2; no firm D call. Trimming took 2 bases from V and 7 from J, leaving 24 bases between them. The germline gives CDR1 SGDLS, CDR2 YYNGEE. CDR3 length: 17 residues. CDR3 sequence: CASSVDGGSEQKGGYTF. The CDR3 DNA follows: TGTGCCAGCAGCGTTGACGGCGGATCCGAGCAAAAGGGTGGCTACACCTTC.

The sample holds many counts of this clonotype. One junction end does not reproduce the germline sequence, and a read error may be involved. The V call is TRBV5-1, the J call TRBJ1-4; 8 nucleotides align to TRBD1. Germline V gene sequence: CDR1 SGHRS, CDR2 YFSETQ. The CDR3 totals 13 residues. CDR3 in amino acids: CASSLDRGEKLFF. CDR3 DNA sequence: TGTGCCAGCAGCCTCGACAGGGGTGAAAAACTGTTTTTT.

This clonotype was observed a handful of times. The chain has TRBV7-3 and TRBJ2-7; D tentatively fits TRBD1 or TRBD2 (7 bases each). V dropped 2 bases and J dropped 6 bases, with 11 bases sitting between them. The V gene's germline CDR1 is SGHTA and CDR2 FQGTGA. The CDR3 runs to 13 residues. The CDR3 sequence: CASSLGRGGEQYF. The CDR3 DNA reads TGTGCCAGCAGCTTAGGCAGGGGGGGCGAGCAGTACTTC.

This clonotype appeared a few times. V usage is TRBV4-2 and J usage is TRBJ2-2; D remains unclear. The CDR3 is 15 residues long. Germline V gene sequence: CDR1 LGHNA, CDR2 YNFKEQ. The ends were cut back, 6 bases at V and 1 base at J, with 12 bases in the middle. The CDR3 sequence is CASRTVGGNTGELFF. CDR3 in DNA: TGTGCCAGCAGAACAGTTGGCGGGAACACCGGGGAGCTGTTTTTT.

The CDR3 nucleotides read TGTGCCAGCAGCCATTCCTCAGGAGGCTACACCTTC. Translating it yields CASSHSSGGYTF. The genes are TRBV3-1 and TRBJ1-2; D remains ambiguous. This CDR3 region has 12 residues. Between the trimmed V and J ends, which lost 3 bases and 8 bases, there was a span of 10 bases. CDR1 is LGHDT, CDR2 YNNKEL, per germline (reference sequence).

In its sample, this clonotype was seen a few times. This chain uses TRBV12-3 or TRBV12-4 with TRBJ2-7, with TRBD2 matching over 14 bases. The CDR3 is 16 amino acids. J gave up 4 bases and V 6 bases, and 8 bases lay outside the gene matches. The CDR3 DNA sequence: TGTGCCAGCAGCCCCGGGACTAGCGGGAGTAGGTACGAGCAGTACTTC. Protein sequence: CASSPGTSGSRYEQYF.

This CDR3 reads CASSVTGSTEAFF. CDR3 DNA sequence: TGTGCCAGCAGCGTAACAGGGTCCACTGAAGCTTTCTTT. The chain carries TRBV9 and TRBJ1-1; a possible D gene is TRBD1 (6 bases). Trimming shortened V by 1 base and J by 4 bases, and 8 bases separated the two germline ends. The germline V gene has CDR1 SGDLS and CDR2 YYNGEE. CDR3 length: 13 amino acids. The full variable domain, with the rest looked up from reference TRBV9 and TRBJ1-1, is DSGVTQTPKHLITATGQRVTLRCSPRSGDLSVYWYQQSLDQGLQFLIQYYNGEERAKGNILERFSAQQFPDLHSELNLSSLELGDSALYFCASSVTGSTEAFFGQGTRLTVV.

This clonotype occurred a few times. This chain joins TRBV6-1 and TRBJ1-5, with D possibly matching TRBD1 (5 bases). This CDR3 has 16 amino acids. V shed 4 bases and J shed 4 bases, with 17 bases lying between them. Germline V gives CDR1 MNHNS, CDR2 SASEGT. CDR3 loop: CASSGQRMGGNQPQHF. In DNA form, the CDR3 reads TGTGCCAGCAGTGGTCAGAGGATGGGGGGAAATCAGCCCCAGCATTTT.

Only a few counts were recorded for this clonotype. This chain links TRBV7-9 with TRBJ2-1; D unresolved. The CDR3 runs 16 residues. Trimming cost V 5 bases and J 0 bases, with 14 bases left between them. Germline CDR1 reads SEHNR; CDR2 reads FQNEAQ (reference sequence). The CDR3 sequence: CASSRVGASSYNEQFF. DNA for the CDR3: TGTGCCAGCAGCCGTGTCGGCGCAAGCTCCTACAATGAGCAGTTCTTC.

There are a few counts of this clonotype. The V call is TRBV7-8, the J call TRBJ1-2; the match to TRBD1 covers 10 bases. The CDR3 has 15 residues. Germline V CDR1 and CDR2: SGHVS, FQNEAQ. V dropped 0 bases and J dropped 5; count of bases not matched to a gene: 3. CDR3 loop: CASSLAGTGEYGYTF. The CDR3 DNA reads as TGTGCCAGCAGCTTAGCAGGGACAGGGGAGTATGGCTACACCTTC.

This clonotype was recorded many times. This chain connects TRBV15 to TRBJ2-5; no definite D call. V was cut by 3 bases and J by 1 base, with 6 bases left in between. The germline CDR1 and CDR2 sequences are LNHNV and YYDKDF (reference sequence). The CDR3 is 13 residues long. The CDR3 sequence is CATSSWGQETQYF. The CDR3 nucleotides read TGTGCCACCAGCAGTTGGGGCCAAGAGACCCAGTACTTC.

This chain uses TRBV27 with TRBJ2-1, with 9 positions matching TRBD2. There are 13 residues in the CDR3. Germline CDR1 is MNHEY and CDR2 is SMNVEV (reference sequence). The trim removed 6 bases at V and 8 bases at J, leaving 5 bases unmatched. This CDR3 reads CASRTSGEDEQFF. The CDR3 nucleotides are TGTGCCAGCAGGACTAGCGGAGAGGATGAGCAGTTCTTC.

The rearrangement uses TRBV19 and TRBJ1-1, with D unresolved. The germline CDR1 and CDR2 sequences are LNHDA and SQIVND (reference sequence). This CDR3 spans 17 amino acids. V shed 7 bases and J shed 1 base, with 22 bases lying between them. CDR3 protein: CASTYDATQSKNTEAFF. Here the CDR3 DNA reads TGTGCCAGTACCTATGATGCGACTCAGAGTAAGAACACTGAAGCTTTCTTT.

This chain connects TRBV30 to TRBJ1-1, with D unclear. CDR3 length: 15 residues. Germline V gene lookup returns CDR1 GTSNPN and CDR2 SVGIG (reference sequence). The V gene lost 0 bases and the J gene lost 2 bases, with 13 bases spanning the gap. The chain's CDR3 is CAWSVDFRTNTEAFF. The CDR3 bases are TGTGCCTGGAGTGTGGACTTCCGAACCAACACTGAAGCTTTCTTT.

As regards this clonotype: A much larger clone is a single base away; this may be a read error. V is TRBV6-1 and J is TRBJ1-2; no firm D call. Trimming took 6 bases from V and 8 from J, leaving 16 bases between them. CDR1 is MNHNS, CDR2 SASEGT, per germline. The CDR3 runs 13 residues. The CDR3 DNA is TGTGCCAGCAGACTCGAGAGCGATGGAGGCTACACCTTC. The encoded protein is CASRLESDGGYTF.

This clonotype was counted many times. The CDR3 DNA is TGTGCCAGCAGTTTGCGCGGGAAATTCTACGAGCAGTACTTC. As protein: CASSLRGKFYEQYF. This sequence joins TRBV28 and TRBJ2-7; tentatively, D is TRBD2 (6 bases). Trimming took 3 bases from V and 3 from J, leaving 12 bases between them. The CDR3 is made up of 14 amino acids. The germline V gene encodes CDR1 MDHEN and CDR2 SYDVKM.

With regard to this clonotype: It may be a read error: a sequence one base away is much more abundant. V is TRBV2 and J is TRBJ1-1, with D uncertain. V shed 5 bases and J shed 3 bases, with 10 bases lying between them. Germline V gene sequence: CDR1 SNHLY, CDR2 FYNNEI. CDR3 length: 13 residues. The CDR3 DNA sequence: TGTGCCAGCAGTTCAGCGATTCACACTGAAGCTTTCTTT. Encoded protein: CASSSAIHTEAFF. Full variable domain (remainder filled in from reference TRBV2 and TRBJ1-1): EPEVTQTPSHQVTQMGQEVILRCVPISNHLYFYWYRQILGQKVEFLVSFYNNEISEKSEIFDDQFSVERPDGSNFTLKIRSTKLEDSAMYFCASSSAIHTEAFFGQGTRLTVV.

The chain joins TRBV14 to TRBJ2-5, with D maybe TRBD2 (6 bases). The end of the DNA fits TRBJ2-1 better, so the J call may be wrong. Germline lookup yields CDR1 SGHDN and CDR2 FVKESK. CDR3 size: 13 residues. CDR3 bases: TGTGCCAGCAGCCAAGATCAAGGGAGGGAGCAGTTCTTC. It is translated as CASSQDQGREQFF.